Listed below are T cell receptor beta chains from one sample, sequenced in a study of blood T cell repertoires in COVID-19. The repertoire was sequenced with immunoSEQ multiplex PCR; TCRdb's copy has only in-frame clones and lacks some. Among a few hundred thousand clones listed, around 85% were seen once. Sequences were obtained from PBMCs or T cells enriched from blood (not recorded which). Receptor source: a woman aged 40 to 49 with acute COVID-19. Each CDR3 is given with its conserved first and last residue. The D gene is left open where the match is weak. Expanded clones are given a class, and other clones once, few, many or no size at all.

>TRBV27|TRBJ2-1|-|-
TGTGCCAGCAGTTATAGACAGGATGAGCAGTTCTTC
CASSYRQDEQFF
>TRBV28|TRBJ2-1|-|TRBD2
TGTGCCAGCAGTTTATCGTTTGGGGCTAGCGGTGACAATGAGCAGTTCTTC
CASSLSFGASGDNEQFF
>TRBV7-6|TRBJ2-3|-|TRBD2
TGTGCCAGCAGCTTGGTAGCGGGGGGAAGCACAGATACGCAGTATTTT
CASSLVAGGSTDTQYF
>TRBV9|TRBJ2-7|-|TRBD1
TGTGCCAGCAGCGTGTCGACAGGGGGCGGCTACGAGCAGTACTTC
CASSVSTGGGYEQYF
>TRBV5-1|TRBJ1-3|-|TRBD1
TGCGCCAGCAGCCTCGCCGGGACAGGGGGAGGAGGAAACACCATATATTTT
CASSLAGTGGGGNTIYF
>TRBV11-3|TRBJ1-1|once|-
TGTGCCAGCAGCCCCCAGGGGACAAGACTGAACACTGAAGCTTTCTTT
CASSPQGTRLNTEAFF
>TRBV7-8|TRBJ2-3|-|-
TGTGCCAGCAGCTTAGGAGCAGATACGCAGTATTTT
CASSLGADTQYF
>TRBV2|TRBJ2-3|once|TRBD1
TGTGCCGTTAGGGACAGGGTAAGGACAGATACGCAGTATTTT
CAVRDRVRTDTQYF
>TRBV5-1|TRBJ1-5|-|TRBD1
TGCGCCAGCAGCTCGGAAGGGGGCAGCAATCAGCCCCAGCATTTT
CASSSEGGSNQPQHF
>TRBV5-1|TRBJ2-7|few|TRBD1
TGCGCCAGCAGCACGGGACAGTCCAACTACGAGCAGTACTTC
CASSTGQSNYEQYF
>TRBV4-2|TRBJ1-2|-|-
TGTGCCAGCAGCCAAGACCCCGGGGATAATGGCTACACCTTC
CASSQDPGDNGYTF
>TRBV10-1|TRBJ2-7|-|TRBD1
TGCGCCAGCAGTTTTTTAGAGGAAACAGGGGCACGGCAAGGCTACGAGCAGTACTTC
CASSFLEETGARQGYEQYF
>TRBV1|TRBJ2-2|-|-
TGCACCAGCAGGGTGGGAGCGAGATTAACCGGGGAGCTGTTTTTT
CTSRVGARLTGELFF
>TRBV19|TRBJ2-3|-|-
TGTGCCAGTAGTATCAACAGCATTAGCACAGATACGCAGTATTTT
CASSINSISTDTQYF
>TRBV5-4|TRBJ1-2|once|-
TGTGCCAGCAGCCCCCGCGGGATAATGAACTATGGCTACACCTTC
CASSPRGIMNYGYTF
>TRBV29-1|TRBJ2-1|-|TRBD2
TGCAGCGTTGATAGGACTAGCGGGATGTTGCAGTTCTTC
CSVDRTSGMLQFF
>TRBV7-2|TRBJ1-5|-|TRBD1
TGTGCCAGCAGCCCACGGACAGGGGATCAGCCCCAGCATTTT
CASSPRTGDQPQHF
>TRBV21-1|TRBJ2-1|-|-
TGTGCCAGCACCCCGGGGAGGACAGGGGGCATGGATGAGCAGTTCTTC
CASTPGRTGGMDEQFF
>TRBV5-5|TRBJ2-7|-|TRBD1
TGTGCCAGCAGCCCGGGACAGGGGTACTACGAGCAGTACTTC
CASSPGQGYYEQYF
>TRBV4-2|TRBJ2-1|once|-
TGTGCCAGCAGCCAAGATCGGTACGGGTCGACCTACAATGAGCAGTTCTTC
CASSQDRYGSTYNEQFF
>TRBV4-3|TRBJ2-5|-|-
TGCGCCAGCAGCCAGAGCTCAGGGCGAGAAGAGACCCAGTACTTC
CASSQSSGREETQYF
>TRBV5-5|TRBJ1-6|-|-
TGTGCCAGCTTCAGAGGGTGGGACTATAATTCACCCCTCCACTTT
CASFRGWDYNSPLHF
>TRBV29-1|TRBJ2-5|-|TRBD2
TGCAGCGTTGACGGGCTAGCGGGAGGGCCGGGAGGAGAGACCCAGTACTTC
CSVDGLAGGPGGETQYF
>TRBV5-1|TRBJ2-3|-|TRBD2
TGCGCCAGCAGCTTAGACTTAGCGGGAGGCACAGATACGCAGTATTTT
CASSLDLAGGTDTQYF
>TRBV27|TRBJ2-7|-|-
TGTGCCAGCAGTTTATCCGCTAGTTTAGGCTACGAGCAGTACTTC
CASSLSASLGYEQYF